This T cell receptor (beta chain) comes out of a study of early T cells in non-severe SARS-CoV-2 infection. V trimming: 2 bases; J trimming: 8 bases; junction bases outside the gene matches: 12. CDR1 is SGHVS, CDR2 FQNEAQ, per germline. The CDR3 contains 18 residues. Individual cDNA molecules carried attached unique molecular identifiers. From the 5' RACE reads, TCRdb called clonotypes with MiXCR, one entry per CDR3 protein. The table records around 53,000 distinct CDR3 sequences, roughly 7.7% of them present only once. This clonotype was seen many times. This receptor was identified in an adult who was a healthcare worker with PCR-confirmed SARS-CoV-2 infection or an uninfected control (not recorded which). The chain has TRBV7-8 and TRBJ2-3; 14 bases map to TRBD2. Input material: whole blood. The CDR3 loop is CASSLRTSGRIEGGTQYF. In DNA form, the CDR3 reads TGTGCCAGCAGCTTACGGACTAGCGGGAGGATAGAAGGGGGTACGCAGTATTTT. The full variable domain, completed using reference TRBV7-8 and TRBJ2-3, is GAGVSQSPRYKVAKRGQDVALRCDPISGHVSLFWYQQALGQGPEFLTYFQNEAQLDKSGLPSDRFFAERPEGSVSTLKIQRTQQEDSAVYLCASSLRTSGRIEGGTQYFGPGTRLTVL.